The clone carrying this T cell receptor beta chain has a handful of counts. This specimen comes from a study of T cells in Graves' hyperthyroidism and ophthalmopathy. What was amplified from RNA transcripts were TCR beta CDR3 regions. Researchers ran a first-round RT-PCR on the TCR CDR3 using the HTBI primer set. A single record per CDR3 protein comes from TCRdb applying MiXCR to the multiplex PCR reads. This table has about 330,000 distinct CDR3 sequences, around 15% appearing once. The sequenced sample consisted of blood. The receptor comes from a woman aged 40 to 49 with Graves' ophthalmopathy.

The CDR3 DNA reads as TGTGCCAGCAGCAACATAAATCAGCCCCAGCATTTT. Translated: CASSNINQPQHF. The V gene is TRBV7-6, the J gene TRBJ1-5, with D hard to call. This CDR3 has 12 residues. The germline CDR1 and CDR2 sequences are SGHVS and FNYEAQ. Trimming removed 5 bases from V and 4 bases from J, with 6 bases in between.